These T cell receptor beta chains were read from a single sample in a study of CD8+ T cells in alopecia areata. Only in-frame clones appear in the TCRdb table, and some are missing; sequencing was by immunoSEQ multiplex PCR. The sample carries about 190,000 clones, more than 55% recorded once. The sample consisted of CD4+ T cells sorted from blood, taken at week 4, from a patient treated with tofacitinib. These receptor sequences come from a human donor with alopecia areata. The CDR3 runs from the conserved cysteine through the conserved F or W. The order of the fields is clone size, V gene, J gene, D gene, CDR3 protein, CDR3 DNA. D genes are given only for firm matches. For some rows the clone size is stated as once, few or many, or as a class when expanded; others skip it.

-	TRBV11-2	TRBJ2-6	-	CASSRRGAGANVLTF	TGTGCCAGCAGCAGACGGGGTGCTGGGGCCAACGTCCTGACTTTC
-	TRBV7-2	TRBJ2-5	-	CASSFGVAGETQYF	TGTGCCAGCAGCTTTGGGGTTGCGGGAGAGACCCAGTACTTC
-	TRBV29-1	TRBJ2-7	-	CSVEGGPYEQYF	TGCAGCGTTGAAGGGGGCCCCTACGAGCAGTACTTC
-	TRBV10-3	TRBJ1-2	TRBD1	CASRLSGQGSGGYTF	TGTGCCAGCCGCCTATCGGGACAGGGCTCGGGTGGCTACACCTTC
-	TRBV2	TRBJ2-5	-	CASSALLRETQYF	TGTGCCAGCAGTGCCCTTTTGAGAGAGACCCAGTACTTC
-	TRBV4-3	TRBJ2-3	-	CASSQSVGADTQYF	TGCGCCAGCAGCCAGTCCGTCGGTGCGGATACGCAGTATTTT
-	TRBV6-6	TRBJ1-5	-	CASSYSRDQPQHF	TGTGCCAGCAGTTACTCAAGGGATCAGCCCCAGCATTTT
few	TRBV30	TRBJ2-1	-	CAWKRRAYNEQFF	TGTGCCTGGAAGAGAAGGGCCTACAATGAGCAGTTCTTC
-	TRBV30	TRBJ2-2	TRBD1	CACPDRDRPTGELFF	TGTGCCTGCCCGGATAGGGACAGGCCCACCGGGGAGCTGTTTTTT
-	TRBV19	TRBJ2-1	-	CASSSQGSSYNEQFF	TGTGCCAGTAGTTCCCAGGGGAGCTCCTACAATGAGCAGTTCTTC
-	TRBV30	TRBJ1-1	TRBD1	CAWSVHRDRGLTEAFF	TGTGCCTGGAGTGTACACCGGGACAGGGGGCTCACTGAAGCTTTCTTT
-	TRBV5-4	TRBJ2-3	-	CASSLDGSTDTQYF	TGTGCCAGCAGCTTGGACGGTAGCACAGATACGCAGTATTTT
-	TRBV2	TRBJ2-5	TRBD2	CASSEGSGSPETQYF	TGTGCCAGCAGTGAAGGTAGCGGGAGCCCAGAGACCCAGTACTTC
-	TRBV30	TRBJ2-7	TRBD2	CAWSSGSEQYF	TGTGCCTGGTCTAGCGGGAGCGAGCAGTACTTC
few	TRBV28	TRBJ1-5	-	CASSLSGANQPQHF	TGTGCCAGCAGTTTATCTGGGGCGAATCAGCCCCAGCATTTT
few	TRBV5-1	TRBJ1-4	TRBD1	CASSSPTRTGVGGEKLFF	TGCGCCAGCAGCTCACCAACCCGGACAGGGGTCGGTGGTGAAAAACTGTTTTTT
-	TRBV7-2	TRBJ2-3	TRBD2	CASRGGTPNPRGTQYF	TGTGCCAGCAGGGGGGGGACTCCTAACCCTCGAGGTACGCAGTATTTT
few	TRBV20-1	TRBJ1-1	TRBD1	CREDRDTEAFF	TGCAGAGAGGACAGGGACACTGAAGCTTTCTTT
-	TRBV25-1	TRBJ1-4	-	CASSTGLSNEKLFF	TGTGCCAGCAGCACAGGGTTGTCTAATGAAAAACTGTTTTTT
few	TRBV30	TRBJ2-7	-	CAWKDRPTTGQYF	TGTGCCTGGAAAGATAGACCTACGACGGGGCAGTACTTC
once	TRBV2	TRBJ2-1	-	CASSVDQTYNEQFF	TGTGCCAGCAGCGTGGACCAAACCTACAATGAGCAGTTCTTC
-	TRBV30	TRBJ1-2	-	CAWSVRDLSPGYTF	TGTGCCTGGAGTGTACGGGACCTTAGTCCCGGCTACACCTTC
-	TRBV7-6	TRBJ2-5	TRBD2	CASSGGGTSVETQYF	TGTGCCAGCAGTGGGGGGGGGACTAGCGTCGAGACCCAGTACTTC
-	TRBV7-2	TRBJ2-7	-	CASRRDPAYEQYF	TGTGCCAGCAGACGGGACCCCGCTTACGAGCAGTACTTC
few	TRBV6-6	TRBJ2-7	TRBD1	CASSRDRAEQYF	TGTGCCAGCAGTAGGGACAGAGCCGAGCAGTACTTC
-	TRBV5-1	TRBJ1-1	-	CASSLSSGRTEAFF	TGCGCCAGCAGCTTGTCATCAGGGCGGACTGAAGCTTTCTTT
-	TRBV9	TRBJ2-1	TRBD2	CASSVRAGVGNEQFF	TGTGCCAGCAGCGTACGAGCGGGAGTGGGGAATGAGCAGTTCTTC
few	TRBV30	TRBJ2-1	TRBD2	CAWKRGRARSEQFF	TGTGCCTGGAAAAGAGGGAGGGCCAGGAGTGAGCAGTTCTTC
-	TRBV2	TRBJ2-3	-	CASSEGREDTQYF	TGTGCCAGCAGTGAAGGGCGGGAAGATACGCAGTATTTT
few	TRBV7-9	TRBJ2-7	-	CASSLQLSNSEQYF	TGTGCCAGCAGCTTGCAACTCAGCAACTCCGAGCAGTACTTC
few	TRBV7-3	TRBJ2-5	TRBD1	CASSLQGTGGGETQYF	TGTGCCAGCAGCTTACAGGGAACAGGGGGCGGTGAGACCCAGTACTTC
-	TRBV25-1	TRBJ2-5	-	CASSAVLETQYF	TGTGCCAGCAGTGCGGTTTTAGAGACCCAGTACTTC
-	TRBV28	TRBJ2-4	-	CASSTQGGKNIQYF	TGTGCCAGCAGTACCCAGGGTGGCAAAAACATTCAGTACTTC
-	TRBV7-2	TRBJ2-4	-	CASEEGVENIQYF	TGTGCCAGTGAAGAGGGGGTGGAAAACATTCAGTACTTC
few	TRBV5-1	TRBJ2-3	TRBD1	CASSAGTGTDTQYF	TGCGCCAGCAGCGCCGGGACAGGGACAGATACGCAGTATTTT
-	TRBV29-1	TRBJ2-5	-	CSVERDKNRLETQYF	TGCAGCGTTGAACGAGACAAAAATAGGTTGGAGACCCAGTACTTC
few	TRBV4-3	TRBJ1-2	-	CASSQDVGTGYGYTF	TGCGCCAGCAGCCAAGACGTAGGAACAGGCTATGGCTACACCTTC
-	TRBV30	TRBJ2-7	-	CAWLTGQGKNYF	TGTGCCTGGTTAACCGGCCAGGGGAAAAACTACTTC
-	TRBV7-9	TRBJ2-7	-	CASSTGGGENYEQYF	TGTGCCAGCAGCACCGGTGGCGGTGAGAACTACGAGCAGTACTTC
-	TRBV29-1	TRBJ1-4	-	CSGSYNEKLFF	TGCAGCGGGAGCTATAATGAAAAACTGTTTTTT
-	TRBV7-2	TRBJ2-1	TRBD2	CASSSSGGISYNEQFF	TGTGCCAGCAGCTCCTCGGGGGGTATCTCCTACAATGAGCAGTTCTTC
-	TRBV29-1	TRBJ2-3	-	CSGLRDAYTDTQYF	TGCAGCGGTCTCCGGGACGCTTACACAGATACGCAGTATTTT
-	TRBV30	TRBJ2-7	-	CAWTREDEQYF	TGTGCCTGGACAAGAGAGGACGAGCAGTACTTC